The TCR beta chain under discussion was sequenced for a study of blood T cell repertoires in COVID-19. Study-wide context: Sites across the United States, Italy and Spain contributed samples from acute and convalescent COVID-19.

In the study's own analysis: Nucleated cell counts were estimated from reference gene primer amplification. Data came from immunoSEQ multiplex PCR; TCRdb stores just in-frame clones and leaves some out. For V, J and clone size, that table is used; D and trimming come from the DNA. The sample has about 220,000 clones, roughly 87% seen once. Unmatched junction bases numbered 5, after V lost 6 bases and J lost 2 bases. The CDR3 totals 14 residues. Germline-derived CDR1 and CDR2 are LNHDA and SQIVND (reference sequence). The chain couples TRBV19 to TRBJ2-3, with 7 bases fitting TRBD2. Material: peripheral blood. This receptor was taken from a man in his forties or fifties with active or convalescent COVID-19. CDR3 in amino acids: CASSWGGDTDTQYF. CDR3 nucleotides: TGTGCCAGTAGCTGGGGGGGGGACACAGATACGCAGTATTTT.